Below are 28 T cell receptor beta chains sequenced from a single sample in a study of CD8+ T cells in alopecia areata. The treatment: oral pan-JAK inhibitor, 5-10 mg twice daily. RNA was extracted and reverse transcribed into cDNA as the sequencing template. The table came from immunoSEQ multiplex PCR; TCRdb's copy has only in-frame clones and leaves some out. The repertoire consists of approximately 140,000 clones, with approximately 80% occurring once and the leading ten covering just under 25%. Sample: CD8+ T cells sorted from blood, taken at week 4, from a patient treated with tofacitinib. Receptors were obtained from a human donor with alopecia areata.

CDR3 nucleotide sequence: TGTGCCACCAGCAGAGTCCCCGCGACAGATAACTATGGCTACACCTTC. This sequence encodes CATSRVPATDNYGYTF. This chain uses TRBV15 with TRBJ1-2; weak D call: TRBD1 (5 bases). Germline CDR1 and CDR2: LNHNV and YYDKDF (reference sequence). V was trimmed by 1 base and J by 1 base, leaving 13 bases between them. This CDR3 is 16 amino acids long.

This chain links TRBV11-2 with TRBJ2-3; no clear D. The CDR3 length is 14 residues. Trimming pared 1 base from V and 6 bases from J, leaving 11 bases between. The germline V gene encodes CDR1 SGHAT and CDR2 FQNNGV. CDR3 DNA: TGTGCCAGCAGCTTAGGTGCAGGAGCGGATACGCAGTATTTT. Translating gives CASSLGAGADTQYF. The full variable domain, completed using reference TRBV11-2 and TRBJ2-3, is EAGVAQSPRYKIIEKRQSVAFWCNPISGHATLYWYQQILGQGPKLLIQFQNNGVVDDSQLPKDRFSAERLKGVDSTLKIQPAKLEDSAVYLCASSLGAGADTQYFGPGTRLTVL.

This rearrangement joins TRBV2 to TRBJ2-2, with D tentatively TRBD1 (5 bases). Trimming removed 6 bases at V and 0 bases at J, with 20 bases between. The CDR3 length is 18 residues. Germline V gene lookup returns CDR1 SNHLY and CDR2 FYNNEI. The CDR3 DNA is TGTGCCAGCAGCTTTCCCCCTCAGACAGCCTCGAACACCGGGGAGCTGTTTTTT. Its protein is CASSFPPQTASNTGELFF.

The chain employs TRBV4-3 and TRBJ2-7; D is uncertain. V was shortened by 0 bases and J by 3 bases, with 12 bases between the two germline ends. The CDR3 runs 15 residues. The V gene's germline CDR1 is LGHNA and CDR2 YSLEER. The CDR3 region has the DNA TGCGCCAGCAGCCAAGATTATCGAGGATACTACGAGCAGTACTTC. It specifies CASSQDYRGYYEQYF.

The CDR3 spells CSVDAGGYGYTF. The DNA of the CDR3 is TGCAGCGTTGATGCAGGGGGATATGGCTACACCTTC. The chain couples TRBV29-1 to TRBJ1-2; 7 bases line up with TRBD1. This CDR3 has 12 residues. Germline-derived CDR1 and CDR2 are SQVTM and ANQGSEA. Losses at the gene ends were 3 bases for V and 5 bases for J; bases not matched to a gene: 3.

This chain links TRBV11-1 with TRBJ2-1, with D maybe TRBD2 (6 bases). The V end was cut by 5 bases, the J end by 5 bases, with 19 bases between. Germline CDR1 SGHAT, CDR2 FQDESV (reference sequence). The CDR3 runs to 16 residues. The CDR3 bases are TGTGCCAGCAGCCCTACGCGGGGAAGCTTGCACAATGAGCAGTTCTTC. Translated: CASSPTRGSLHNEQFF.

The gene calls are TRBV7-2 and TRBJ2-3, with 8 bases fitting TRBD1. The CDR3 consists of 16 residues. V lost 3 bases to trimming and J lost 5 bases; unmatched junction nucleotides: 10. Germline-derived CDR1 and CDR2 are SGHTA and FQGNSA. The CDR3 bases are TGTGCCAGCAGCTTGGAAGGGGGACAGGCAGTAGATACGCAGTATTTT. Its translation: CASSLEGGQAVDTQYF.

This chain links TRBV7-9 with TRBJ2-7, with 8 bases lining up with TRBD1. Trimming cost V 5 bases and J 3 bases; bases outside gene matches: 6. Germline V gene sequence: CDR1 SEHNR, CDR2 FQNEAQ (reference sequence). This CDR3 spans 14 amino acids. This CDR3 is CASSVGTGNYEQYF. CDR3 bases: TGTGCCAGCAGCGTCGGGACAGGTAACTACGAGCAGTACTTC.

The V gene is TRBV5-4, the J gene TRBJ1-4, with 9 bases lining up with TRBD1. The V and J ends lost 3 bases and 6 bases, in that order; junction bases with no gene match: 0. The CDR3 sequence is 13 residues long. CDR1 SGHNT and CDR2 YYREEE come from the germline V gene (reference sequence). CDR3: CASSWDRDEKLFF. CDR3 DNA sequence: TGTGCCAGCAGCTGGGACAGGGATGAAAAACTGTTTTTT.

CDR3 loop: CASSHWTGASYNEQFF. The DNA for the CDR3 is TGCGCCAGCAGCCACTGGACAGGGGCCTCCTACAATGAGCAGTTCTTC. The V call is TRBV4-1, the J call TRBJ2-1; 9 nucleotides line up with TRBD1. The CDR3 is 16 residues long. Trimming cost V 3 bases and J 0 bases; bases outside gene matches: 3. CDR1 MGHRA and CDR2 YSYEKL come from the germline V gene.

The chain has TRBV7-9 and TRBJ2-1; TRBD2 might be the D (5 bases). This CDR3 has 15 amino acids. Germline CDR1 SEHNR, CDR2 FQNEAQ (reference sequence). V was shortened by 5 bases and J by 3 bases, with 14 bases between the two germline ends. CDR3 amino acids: CASSTGILSYNEQFF. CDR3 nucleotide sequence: TGTGCCAGCAGCACCGGGATACTGAGCTACAATGAGCAGTTCTTC.

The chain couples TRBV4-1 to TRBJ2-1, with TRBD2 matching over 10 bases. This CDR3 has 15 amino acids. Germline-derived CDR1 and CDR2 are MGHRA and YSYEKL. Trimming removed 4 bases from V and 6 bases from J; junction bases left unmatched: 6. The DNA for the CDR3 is TGCGCCAGCAGCCTCCAGCGGGGGGGCCGCAATGAGCAGTTCTTC. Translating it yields CASSLQRGGRNEQFF.

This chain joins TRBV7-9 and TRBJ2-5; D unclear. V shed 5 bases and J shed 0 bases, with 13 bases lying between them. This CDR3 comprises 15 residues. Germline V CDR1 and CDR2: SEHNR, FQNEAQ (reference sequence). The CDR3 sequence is CASSPRGQYQETQYF. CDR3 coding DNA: TGTGCCAGCAGCCCCCGTGGTCAGTACCAAGAGACCCAGTACTTC.

CDR3 in DNA: TGTGCCAGCAGCTTGTTTTTCGGGTACACTGAAGCTTTCTTT. This codes for CASSLFFGYTEAFF. The rearrangement uses TRBV5-6 and TRBJ1-1; D remains unclear. V dropped 1 base and J dropped 3 bases, with 10 bases sitting between them. This CDR3 is 14 amino acids long. The germline gives CDR1 SGHDT, CDR2 YYEEEE. The full variable domain, with the rest looked up from reference TRBV5-6 and TRBJ1-1, is DAGVTQSPTHLIKTRGQQVTLRCSPKSGHDTVSWYQQALGQGPQFIFQYYEEEERQRGNFPDRFSGHQFPNYSSELNVNALLLGDSALYLCASSLFFGYTEAFFGQGTRLTVV.

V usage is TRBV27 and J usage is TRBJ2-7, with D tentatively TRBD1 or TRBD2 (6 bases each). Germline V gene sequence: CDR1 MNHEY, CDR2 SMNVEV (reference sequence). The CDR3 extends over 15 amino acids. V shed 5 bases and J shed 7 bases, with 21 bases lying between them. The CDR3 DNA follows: TGTGCCAGCAGTCCCTTCCTGGGGGCCGGAGGGGAGCAGTACTTC. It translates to CASSPFLGAGGEQYF.

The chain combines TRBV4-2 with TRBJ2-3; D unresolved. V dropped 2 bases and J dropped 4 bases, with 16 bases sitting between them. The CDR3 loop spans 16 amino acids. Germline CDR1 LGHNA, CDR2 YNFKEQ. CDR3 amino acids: CASSQRVGPGADTQYF. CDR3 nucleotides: TGTGCCAGCAGCCAAAGAGTAGGTCCTGGCGCAGATACGCAGTATTTT.

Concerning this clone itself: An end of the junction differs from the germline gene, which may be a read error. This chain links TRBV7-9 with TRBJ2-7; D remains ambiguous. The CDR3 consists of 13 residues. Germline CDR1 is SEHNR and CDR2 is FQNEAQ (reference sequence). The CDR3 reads CASSQGLSYEQYF. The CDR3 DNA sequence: TGCGCCAGCAGCCAAGGGCTCTCCTACGAGCAGTACTTC.

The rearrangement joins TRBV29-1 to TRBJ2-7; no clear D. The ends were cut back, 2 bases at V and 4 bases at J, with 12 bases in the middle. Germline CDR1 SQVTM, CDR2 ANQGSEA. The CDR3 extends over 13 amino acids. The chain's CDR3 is CSVERQDPYEQYF. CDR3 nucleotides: TGCAGCGTTGAACGGCAGGACCCGTACGAGCAGTACTTC.

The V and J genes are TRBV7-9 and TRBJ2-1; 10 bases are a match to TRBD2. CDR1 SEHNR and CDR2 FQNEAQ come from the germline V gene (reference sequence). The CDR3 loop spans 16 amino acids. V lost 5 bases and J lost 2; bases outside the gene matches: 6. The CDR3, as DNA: TGTGCCAGCAGCCCTCTTCTAGCGGGGGCCTACAATGAGCAGTTCTTC. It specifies CASSPLLAGAYNEQFF.

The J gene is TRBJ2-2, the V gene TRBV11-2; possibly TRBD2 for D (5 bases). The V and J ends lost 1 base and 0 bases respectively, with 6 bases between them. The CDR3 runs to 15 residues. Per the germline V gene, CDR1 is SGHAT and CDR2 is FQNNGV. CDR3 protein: CASSLAGTNTGELFF. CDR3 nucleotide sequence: TGTGCCAGCAGCTTAGCCGGGACGAACACCGGGGAGCTGTTTTTT.

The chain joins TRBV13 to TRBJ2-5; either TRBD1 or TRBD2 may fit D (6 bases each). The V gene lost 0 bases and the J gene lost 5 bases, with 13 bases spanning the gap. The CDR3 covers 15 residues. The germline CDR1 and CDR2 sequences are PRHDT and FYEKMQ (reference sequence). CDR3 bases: TGTGCCAGCAGCTTAGGTGGGGGGCGATCCGAGACCCAGTACTTC. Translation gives CASSLGGGRSETQYF. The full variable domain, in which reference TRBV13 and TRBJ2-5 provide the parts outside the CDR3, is AAGVIQSPRHLIKEKRETATLKCYPIPRHDTVYWYQQGPGQDPQFLISFYEKMQSDKGSIPDRFSAQQFSDYHSELNMSSLELGDSALYFCASSLGGGRSETQYFGPGTRLLVL.

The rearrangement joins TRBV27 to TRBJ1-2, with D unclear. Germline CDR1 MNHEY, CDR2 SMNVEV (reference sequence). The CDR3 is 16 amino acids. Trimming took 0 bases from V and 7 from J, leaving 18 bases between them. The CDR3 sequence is CASSLSEGRLGRGYTF. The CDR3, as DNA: TGTGCCAGCAGTTTATCGGAGGGCAGGTTGGGTCGTGGCTACACCTTC.

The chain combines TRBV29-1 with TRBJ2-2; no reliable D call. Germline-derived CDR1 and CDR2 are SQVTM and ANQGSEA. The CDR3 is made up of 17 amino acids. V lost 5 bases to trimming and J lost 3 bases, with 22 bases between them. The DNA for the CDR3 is TGCAGCGTTCCGAATCCGCTGACCAAGGCGTACACCGGGGAGCTGTTTTTT. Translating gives CSVPNPLTKAYTGELFF.

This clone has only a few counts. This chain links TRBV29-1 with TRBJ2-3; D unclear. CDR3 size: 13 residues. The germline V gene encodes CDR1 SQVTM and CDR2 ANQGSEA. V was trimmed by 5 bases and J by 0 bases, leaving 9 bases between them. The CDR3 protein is CSVNPASTDTQYF. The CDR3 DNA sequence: TGCAGCGTTAACCCGGCTAGCACAGATACGCAGTATTTT.

The CDR3 spells CASSSDRGRLVETQYF. In DNA form, the CDR3 reads TGTGCCAGCAGCTCTGACAGGGGGCGGTTGGTAGAGACCCAGTACTTC. The chain uses TRBV7-2 and TRBJ2-5; 10 bases are a match to TRBD1. Germline trimming cut 4 bases from V and 4 bases from J; bases unmatched to any gene: 9. The germline V gene encodes CDR1 SGHTA and CDR2 FQGNSA. The CDR3 covers 16 residues.

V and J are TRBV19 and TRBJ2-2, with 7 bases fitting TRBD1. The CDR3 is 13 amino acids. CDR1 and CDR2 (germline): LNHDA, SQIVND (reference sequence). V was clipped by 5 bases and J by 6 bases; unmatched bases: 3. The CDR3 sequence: CASSYRGSGELFF. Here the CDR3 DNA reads TGTGCCAGTAGTTACAGGGGATCCGGGGAGCTGTTTTTT.

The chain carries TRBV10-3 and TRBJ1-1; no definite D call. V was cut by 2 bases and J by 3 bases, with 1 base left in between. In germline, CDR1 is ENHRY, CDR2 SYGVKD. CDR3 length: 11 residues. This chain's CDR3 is CAISEDTEAFF. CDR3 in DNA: TGTGCCATCAGTGAGGACACTGAAGCTTTCTTT.

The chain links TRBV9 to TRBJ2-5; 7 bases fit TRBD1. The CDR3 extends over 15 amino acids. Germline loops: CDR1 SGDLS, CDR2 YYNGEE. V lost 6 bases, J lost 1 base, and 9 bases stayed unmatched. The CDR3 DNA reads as TGTGCCAGCACCTCCGGGACAGCCAGCCAAGAGACCCAGTACTTC. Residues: CASTSGTASQETQYF.